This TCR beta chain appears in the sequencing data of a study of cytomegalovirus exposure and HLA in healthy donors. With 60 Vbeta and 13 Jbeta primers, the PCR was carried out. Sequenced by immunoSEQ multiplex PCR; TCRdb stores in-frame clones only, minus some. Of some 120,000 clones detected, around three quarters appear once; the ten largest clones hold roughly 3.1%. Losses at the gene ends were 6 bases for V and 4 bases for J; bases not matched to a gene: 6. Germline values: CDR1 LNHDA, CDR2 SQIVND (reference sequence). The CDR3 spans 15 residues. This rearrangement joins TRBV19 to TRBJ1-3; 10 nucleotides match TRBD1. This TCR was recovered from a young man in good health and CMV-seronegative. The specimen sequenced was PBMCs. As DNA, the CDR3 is TGTGCCAGTAGGAGGGACAGGGGTACAGGAAACACCATATATTTT. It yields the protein CASRRDRGTGNTIYF.